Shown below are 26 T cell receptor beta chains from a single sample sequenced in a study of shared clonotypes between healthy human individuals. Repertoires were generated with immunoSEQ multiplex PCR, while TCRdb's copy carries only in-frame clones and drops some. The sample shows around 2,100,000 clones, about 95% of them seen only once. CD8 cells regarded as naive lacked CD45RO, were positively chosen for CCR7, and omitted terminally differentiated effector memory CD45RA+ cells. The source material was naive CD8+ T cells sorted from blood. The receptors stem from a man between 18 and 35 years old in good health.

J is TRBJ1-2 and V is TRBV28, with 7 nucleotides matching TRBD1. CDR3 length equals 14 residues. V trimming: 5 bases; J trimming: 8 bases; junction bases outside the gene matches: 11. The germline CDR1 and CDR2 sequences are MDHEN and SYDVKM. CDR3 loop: CASSRDRVIRGYTF. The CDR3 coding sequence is TGTGCCAGCAGTCGTGACAGGGTGATAAGGGGCTACACCTTC.

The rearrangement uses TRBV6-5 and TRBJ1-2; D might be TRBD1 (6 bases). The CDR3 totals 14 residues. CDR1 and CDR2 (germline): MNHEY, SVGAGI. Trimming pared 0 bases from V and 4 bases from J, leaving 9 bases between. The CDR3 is CASSYSLDSYGYTF. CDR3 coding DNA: TGTGCCAGCAGTTACTCCCTGGACAGCTATGGCTACACCTTC.

The CDR3 DNA follows: TGTGCCAGTAGTGGTGCGGGGACCTACGAGCAGTACTTC. Translated, it gives CASSGAGTYEQYF. This rearrangement joins TRBV19 to TRBJ2-7; a weak D match, TRBD2 (6 bases). Germline values: CDR1 LNHDA, CDR2 SQIVND (reference sequence). V gave up 5 bases and J gave up 2 bases, with 10 bases separating them. This CDR3 comprises 13 residues.

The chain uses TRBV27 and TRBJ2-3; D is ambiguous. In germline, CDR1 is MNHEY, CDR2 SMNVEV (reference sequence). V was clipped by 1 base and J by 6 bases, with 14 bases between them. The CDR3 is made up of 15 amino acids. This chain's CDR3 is CASSLYGRLGDTQYF. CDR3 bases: TGTGCCAGCAGTTTATATGGACGTCTTGGCGATACGCAGTATTTT.

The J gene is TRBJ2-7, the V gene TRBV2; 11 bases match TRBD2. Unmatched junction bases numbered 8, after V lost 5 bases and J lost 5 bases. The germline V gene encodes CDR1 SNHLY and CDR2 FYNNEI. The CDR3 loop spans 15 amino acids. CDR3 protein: CASSSTSGVNHEQYF. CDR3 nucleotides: TGTGCCAGCAGTTCGACTAGCGGGGTCAACCACGAGCAGTACTTC.

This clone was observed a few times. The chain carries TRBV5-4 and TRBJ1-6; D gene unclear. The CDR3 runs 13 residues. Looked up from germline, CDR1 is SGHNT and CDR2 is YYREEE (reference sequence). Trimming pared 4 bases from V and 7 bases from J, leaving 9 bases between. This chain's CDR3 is CASSPLMNSPLHF. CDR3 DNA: TGTGCCAGCAGCCCTTTAATGAATTCACCCCTCCACTTT.

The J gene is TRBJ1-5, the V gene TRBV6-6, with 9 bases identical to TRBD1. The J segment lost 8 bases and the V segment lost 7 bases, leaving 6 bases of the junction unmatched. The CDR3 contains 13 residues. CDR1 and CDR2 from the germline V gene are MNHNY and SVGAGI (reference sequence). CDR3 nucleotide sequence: TGTGCCAGCACCTTACAGGGGGCGGAGCCCCAGCATTTT. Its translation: CASTLQGAEPQHF.

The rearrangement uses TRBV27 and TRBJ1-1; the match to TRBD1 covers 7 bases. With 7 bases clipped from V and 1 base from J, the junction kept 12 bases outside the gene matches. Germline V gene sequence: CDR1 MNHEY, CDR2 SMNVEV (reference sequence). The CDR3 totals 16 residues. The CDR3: CASKHPRQGPNTEAFF. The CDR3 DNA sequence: TGTGCCAGCAAACACCCGCGACAGGGCCCGAACACTGAAGCTTTCTTT.

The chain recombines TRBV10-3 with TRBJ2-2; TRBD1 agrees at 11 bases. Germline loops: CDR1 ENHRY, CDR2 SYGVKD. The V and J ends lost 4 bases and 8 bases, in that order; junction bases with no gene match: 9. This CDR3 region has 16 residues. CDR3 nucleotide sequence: TGTGCCATCAGTGGACCTGGGACAGGGGGACCAGGGGAGCTGTTTTTT. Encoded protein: CAISGPGTGGPGELFF.

The CDR3 loop reads CASSEGRGGWTEAFF. The CDR3 DNA follows: TGTGCCAGCAGTGAAGGGAGGGGCGGTTGGACTGAAGCTTTCTTT. This chain joins TRBV2 and TRBJ1-1; tentative D call: TRBD1 (5 bases). The CDR3 totals 15 residues. The germline V gene has CDR1 SNHLY and CDR2 FYNNEI. V lost 1 base and J 5 bases, leaving 14 bases between the germline ends.

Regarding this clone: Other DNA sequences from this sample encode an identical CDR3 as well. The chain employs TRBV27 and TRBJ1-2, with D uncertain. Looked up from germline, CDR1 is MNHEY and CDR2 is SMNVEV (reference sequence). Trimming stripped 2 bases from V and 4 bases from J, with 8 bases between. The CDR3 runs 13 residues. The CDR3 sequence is CASSLTQFYGYTF. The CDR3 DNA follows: TGTGCCAGCAGTTTAACGCAGTTCTATGGCTACACCTTC.

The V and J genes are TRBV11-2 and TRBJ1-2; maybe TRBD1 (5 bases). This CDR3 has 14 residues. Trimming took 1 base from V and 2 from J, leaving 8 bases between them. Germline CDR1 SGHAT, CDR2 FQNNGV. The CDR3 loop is CASSLGWDNYGYTF. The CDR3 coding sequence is TGTGCCAGCAGCTTAGGCTGGGACAACTATGGCTACACCTTC. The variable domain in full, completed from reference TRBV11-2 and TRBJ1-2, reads EAGVAQSPRYKIIEKRQSVAFWCNPISGHATLYWYQQILGQGPKLLIQFQNNGVVDDSQLPKDRFSAERLKGVDSTLKIQPAKLEDSAVYLCASSLGWDNYGYTFGSGTRLTVV.

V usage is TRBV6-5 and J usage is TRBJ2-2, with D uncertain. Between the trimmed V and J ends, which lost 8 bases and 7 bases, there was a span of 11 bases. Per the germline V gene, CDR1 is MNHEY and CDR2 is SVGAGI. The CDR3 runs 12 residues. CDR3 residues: CASGTYSGELFF. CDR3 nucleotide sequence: TGTGCCAGCGGCACATACAGCGGGGAGCTGTTTTTT.

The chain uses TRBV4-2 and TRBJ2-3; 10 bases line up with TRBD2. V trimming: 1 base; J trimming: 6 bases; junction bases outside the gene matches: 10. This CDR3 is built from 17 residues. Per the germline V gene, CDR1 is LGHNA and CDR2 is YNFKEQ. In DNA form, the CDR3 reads TGTGCCAGCAGCCAAGGGCCAGCGGGGGGGACATTGGATACGCAGTATTTT. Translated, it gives CASSQGPAGGTLDTQYF.

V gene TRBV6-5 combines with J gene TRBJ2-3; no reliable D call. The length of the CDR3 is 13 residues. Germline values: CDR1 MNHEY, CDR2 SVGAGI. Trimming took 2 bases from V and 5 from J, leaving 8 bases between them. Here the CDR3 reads CASSYLSGDTQYF. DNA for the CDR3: TGTGCCAGCAGTTACCTCTCAGGAGATACGCAGTATTTT.

The CDR3 DNA follows: TGCGCCAGCAGCGGACCTTATAATTCACCCCTCCACTTT. It encodes CASSGPYNSPLHF. The V call is TRBV10-2, the J call TRBJ1-6, with D uncertain. V lost 6 bases, J lost 4 bases, and 7 bases lay in between. Germline V gene lookup returns CDR1 WSHSY and CDR2 SAAADI. CDR3 size: 13 residues.

CDR3 loop: CASRGLAYEQYF. The CDR3 DNA sequence: TGTGCCAGCAGGGGACTAGCCTACGAGCAGTACTTC. The V and J genes are TRBV6-5 and TRBJ2-7; 8 bases align to TRBD2. The germline V gene encodes CDR1 MNHEY and CDR2 SVGAGI. The CDR3 is 12 amino acids. The J segment lost 2 bases and the V segment lost 6 bases, leaving 0 bases of the junction unmatched.

The CDR3 region has the DNA TGTGCCAGCAGCTTCGGGGTAGCGGGGGGCACAGATACGCAGTATTTT. This gives the protein CASSFGVAGGTDTQYF. The chain is built from TRBV7-9 and TRBJ2-3; 9 bases match TRBD2. CDR1 SEHNR and CDR2 FQNEAQ come from the germline V gene (reference sequence). The trim removed 3 bases at V and 1 base at J, leaving 5 bases unmatched. The CDR3 runs 16 residues.

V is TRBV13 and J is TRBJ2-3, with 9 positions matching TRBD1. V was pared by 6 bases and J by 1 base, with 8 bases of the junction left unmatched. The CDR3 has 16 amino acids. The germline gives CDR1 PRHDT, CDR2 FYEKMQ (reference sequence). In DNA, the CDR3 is TGTGCCAGCAGTCCCTTGACAGGGGGTGGCACAGATACGCAGTATTTT. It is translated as CASSPLTGGGTDTQYF.

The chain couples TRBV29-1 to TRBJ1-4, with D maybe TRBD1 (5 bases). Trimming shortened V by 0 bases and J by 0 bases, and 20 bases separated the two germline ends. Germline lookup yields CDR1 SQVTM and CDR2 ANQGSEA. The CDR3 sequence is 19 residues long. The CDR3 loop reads CSVEELDNVGLATNEKLFF. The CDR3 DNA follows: TGCAGCGTTGAAGAGTTGGATAACGTGGGGCTTGCAACTAATGAAAAACTGTTTTTT.

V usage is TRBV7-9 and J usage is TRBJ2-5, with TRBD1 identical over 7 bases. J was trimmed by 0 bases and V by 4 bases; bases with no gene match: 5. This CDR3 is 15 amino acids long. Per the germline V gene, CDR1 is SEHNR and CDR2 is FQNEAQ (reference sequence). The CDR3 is CASSYPDRNQETQYF. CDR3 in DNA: TGTGCCAGCAGCTATCCGGACAGGAACCAAGAGACCCAGTACTTC.

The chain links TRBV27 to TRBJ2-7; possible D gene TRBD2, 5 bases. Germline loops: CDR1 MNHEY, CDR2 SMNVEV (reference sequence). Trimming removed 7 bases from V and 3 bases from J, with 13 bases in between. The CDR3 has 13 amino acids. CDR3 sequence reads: CASIAEGSYEQYF. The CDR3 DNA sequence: TGTGCCAGCATCGCAGAGGGCAGCTACGAGCAGTACTTC.

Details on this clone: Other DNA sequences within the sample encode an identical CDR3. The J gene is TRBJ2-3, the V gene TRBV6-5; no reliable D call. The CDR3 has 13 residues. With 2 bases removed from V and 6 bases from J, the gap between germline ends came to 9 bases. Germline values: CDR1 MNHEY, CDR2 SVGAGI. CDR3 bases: TGTGCCAGCAGTTACGGCAGCTCGGATACGCAGTATTTT. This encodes CASSYGSSDTQYF.

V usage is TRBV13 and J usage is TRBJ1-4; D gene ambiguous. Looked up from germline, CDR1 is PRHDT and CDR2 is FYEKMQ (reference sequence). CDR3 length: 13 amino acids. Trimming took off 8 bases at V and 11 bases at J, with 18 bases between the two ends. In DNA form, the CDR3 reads TGTGCCAGCTGCAGTCAATTGGCGGATAAACTGTTTTTT. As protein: CASCSQLADKLFF.

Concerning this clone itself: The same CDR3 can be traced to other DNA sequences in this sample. The CDR3 protein is CASSLGDTQYF. As DNA, the CDR3 is TGTGCCAGCAGTCTAGGAGATACGCAGTATTTT. The chain uses TRBV27 and TRBJ2-3; D is unclear. V gave up 5 bases and J gave up 5 bases, with 5 bases separating them. Germline V gives CDR1 MNHEY, CDR2 SMNVEV (reference sequence). The CDR3 has 11 amino acids.

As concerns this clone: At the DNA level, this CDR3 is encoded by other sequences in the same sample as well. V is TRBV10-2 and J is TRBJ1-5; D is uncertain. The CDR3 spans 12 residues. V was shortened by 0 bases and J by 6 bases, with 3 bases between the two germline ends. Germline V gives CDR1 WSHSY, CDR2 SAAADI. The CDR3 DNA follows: TGCGCCAGCAGTGAGTCCGGTCAGCCCCAGCATTTT. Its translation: CASSESGQPQHF.